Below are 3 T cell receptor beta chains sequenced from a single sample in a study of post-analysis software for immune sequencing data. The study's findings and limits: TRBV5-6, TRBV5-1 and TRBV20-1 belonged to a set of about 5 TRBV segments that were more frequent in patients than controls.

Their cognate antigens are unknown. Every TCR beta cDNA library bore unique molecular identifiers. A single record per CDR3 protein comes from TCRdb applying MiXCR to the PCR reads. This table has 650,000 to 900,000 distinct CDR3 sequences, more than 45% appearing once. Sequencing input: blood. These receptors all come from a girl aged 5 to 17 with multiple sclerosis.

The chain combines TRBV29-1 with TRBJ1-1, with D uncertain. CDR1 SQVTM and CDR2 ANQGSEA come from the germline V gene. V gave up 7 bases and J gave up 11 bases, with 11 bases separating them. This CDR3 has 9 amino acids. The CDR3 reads CSADPGAFF. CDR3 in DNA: TGCAGCGCAGATCCCGGCGCTTTCTTT.

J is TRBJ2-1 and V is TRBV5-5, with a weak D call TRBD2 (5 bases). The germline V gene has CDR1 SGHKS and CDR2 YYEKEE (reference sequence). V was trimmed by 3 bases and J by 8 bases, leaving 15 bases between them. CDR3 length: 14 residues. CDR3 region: CASSWRPAHDEQFF. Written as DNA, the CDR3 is TGTGCCAGCAGCTGGAGGCCAGCACATGATGAGCAGTTCTTC.

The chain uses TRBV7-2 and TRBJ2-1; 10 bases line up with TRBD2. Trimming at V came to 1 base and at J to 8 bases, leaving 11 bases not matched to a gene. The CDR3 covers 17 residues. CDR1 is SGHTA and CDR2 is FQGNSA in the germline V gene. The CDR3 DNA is TGTGCCAGCAGCTTAGATTGGACTAGCGGTACGTTCGATGAGCAGTTCTTC. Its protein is CASSLDWTSGTFDEQFF.